These 23 T cell receptor beta chains were sequenced from one sample in a study of blood T cell repertoires in COVID-19. Libraries were prepared by immunoSEQ multiplex PCR; TCRdb keeps only in-frame clonotypes and omits some of them. Counted here are more than 40,000 clones, nearly 90% occurring once; the ten biggest clones make up approximately 2.9%. The sample taken for sequencing was peripheral blood. The origin of the receptors is a man aged 50-60 years with active COVID-19.

The rearrangement uses TRBV6-2 or TRBV6-3 and TRBJ2-2, with 11 bases matching TRBD2. The CDR3 covers 18 residues. Germline V gene sequence: CDR1 MNHEY, CDR2 SVGEGT. V gave up 7 bases and J gave up 0 bases; unmatched junction bases: 10. The CDR3 loop reads CASNPTSGKNANTGELFF. The CDR3, as DNA: TGTGCCAGCAACCCGACTAGCGGGAAAAACGCGAACACCGGGGAGCTGTTTTTT.

This chain joins TRBV20-1 and TRBJ1-1; a possible D gene is TRBD1 (5 bases). V lost 6 bases and J lost 0, with 5 bases in between. The CDR3 runs 11 residues. Per germline, CDR1 DFQATT and CDR2 SNEGSKA (reference sequence). This CDR3 is CSAGLNTEAFF. In DNA, the CDR3 is TGCAGTGCGGGGCTGAACACTGAAGCTTTCTTT.

This clone was detected a few times. This chain uses TRBV19 with TRBJ2-1; 8 nucleotides align to TRBD1. Germline CDR1 LNHDA, CDR2 SQIVND (reference sequence). This CDR3 is 15 amino acids long. J was trimmed by 1 base and V by 8 bases; bases with no gene match: 7. CDR3 nucleotides: TGTGCCAGTGGGACAGGTTCCCTTTCCTACAATGAGCAGTTCTTC. It codes for CASGTGSLSYNEQFF.

This clone was seen a single time. This chain joins TRBV19 and TRBJ1-2; 7 bases line up with TRBD1. Germline CDR1 reads LNHDA; CDR2 reads SQIVND (reference sequence). This CDR3 contains 14 residues. V trimming: 6 bases; J trimming: 6 bases; junction bases outside the gene matches: 10. CDR3 bases: TGTGCCAGTAGCTCCCCACAGGGGTTGCATGGCTACACCTTC. This sequence encodes CASSSPQGLHGYTF.

The chain combines TRBV6-5 with TRBJ2-3; the D gene is possibly TRBD2 (6 bases). The germline V and J ends were trimmed by 3 bases and 4 bases, with 14 bases remaining between them. The CDR3 sequence is 15 residues long. Germline CDR1 and CDR2: MNHEY and SVGAGI. Written as DNA, the CDR3 is TGTGCCAGCAGTTATTACCAGGGAGGCGCAGATACGCAGTATTTT. Amino acid sequence: CASSYYQGGADTQYF.

The chain combines TRBV28 with TRBJ1-2; D gene ambiguous. V gave up 3 bases and J gave up 8 bases, with 7 bases separating them. This CDR3 has 11 residues. Germline assignment: CDR1 MDHEN and CDR2 SYDVKM. The CDR3 DNA sequence: TGTGCCAGCAGTTTGAGGCGGGGCTACACCTTC. Translated, it gives CASSLRRGYTF.

This clone was observed a single time. V and J are TRBV15 and TRBJ2-2; TRBD1 matches 9 bases. Germline V CDR1 and CDR2: LNHNV, YYDKDF (reference sequence). This CDR3 has 17 residues. The V gene end was trimmed by 4 bases and the J gene end by 7 bases; junction bases not matched to a gene: 13. CDR3 DNA: TGTGCCACCAGCATGCCCCCGGGACAGGGTGGTGACGGGGAGCTGTTTTTT. Amino acids: CATSMPPGQGGDGELFF.

The gene calls are TRBV19 and TRBJ2-2, with TRBD1 identical over 11 bases. The ends lost 3 bases at V and 6 bases at J; junction bases unmatched: 6. The CDR3 is made up of 16 amino acids. Germline V gene sequence: CDR1 LNHDA, CDR2 SQIVND (reference sequence). CDR3 nucleotide sequence: TGTGCCAGTAGTATGGCGGGACAGGGGGGACCCGGGGAGCTGTTTTTT. This encodes CASSMAGQGGPGELFF.

This chain joins TRBV12-5 and TRBJ2-1, with 9 positions matching TRBD1. The CDR3 runs to 15 residues. Germline V gene data show CDR1 as LGHNT and CDR2 as FRNRAP. V lost 5 bases and J lost 8; bases outside the gene matches: 10. CDR3 DNA: TGTGCTAGTGGTACCGGGACAGGGATCAGGGATGAGCAGTTCTTC. Residues: CASGTGTGIRDEQFF.

V is TRBV5-4 and J is TRBJ2-1; maybe TRBD1 (6 bases). The germline CDR1 and CDR2 sequences are SGHNT and YYREEE (reference sequence). The CDR3 totals 15 residues. The V gene lost 0 bases and the J gene lost 8 bases, with 15 bases spanning the gap. The CDR3 DNA sequence: TGTGCCAGCAGCTTGGCTGGGGGCCCCCGCGATGAGCAGTTCTTC. Its protein product is CASSLAGGPRDEQFF.

The chain has TRBV19 and TRBJ1-2; D is unclear. Germline loops: CDR1 LNHDA, CDR2 SQIVND (reference sequence). This CDR3 region has 16 residues. Trimming cost V 7 bases and J 5 bases, with 23 bases left between them. The DNA of the CDR3 is TGTGCCAGTACCTTGGGGTCAGCGGGCAATGGATATGGCTACACCTTC. Its protein product is CASTLGSAGNGYGYTF.

The J gene is TRBJ2-7, the V gene TRBV7-3; D is uncertain. Trimming took 2 bases from V and 2 from J, leaving 7 bases between them. There are 13 residues in the CDR3. The germline V gene encodes CDR1 SGHTA and CDR2 FQGTGA. The DNA for the CDR3 is TGTGCCAGCAGCTTAGGTGGCCCCTACGAGCAGTACTTC. It codes for CASSLGGPYEQYF.

This clone was detected only once. This chain uses TRBV2 with TRBJ2-7, with D tentatively TRBD1 (6 bases). This CDR3 contains 12 residues. Per germline, CDR1 SNHLY and CDR2 FYNNEI. The V and J ends lost 3 bases and 6 bases respectively, with 9 bases between them. CDR3 DNA sequence: TGTGCCAGCAGTGACCAGGGGCTCGAGCAGTACGTC. This encodes CASSDQGLEQYV.

This clone was seen more than once but under ten times. The V call is TRBV10-3, the J call TRBJ1-6; no definite D call. The CDR3 has 15 amino acids. V was cut by 6 bases and J by 5 bases, with 14 bases left in between. In germline, CDR1 is ENHRY, CDR2 SYGVKD. Here the CDR3 DNA reads TGTGCCATCAGAGGAGGGCTGCCTAATAATTCACCCCTCCACTTT. It specifies CAIRGGLPNNSPLHF.

This chain links TRBV9 with TRBJ2-3; 14 bases line up with TRBD2. The junction had 8 bases not matched to a gene; V was cut back by 4 bases and J by 7 bases. The CDR3 sequence is 16 residues long. CDR1 SGDLS and CDR2 YYNGEE come from the germline V gene. The CDR3 sequence: CASSSGTSGSGNTQYF. CDR3 in DNA: TGTGCCAGCAGCTCCGGGACTAGCGGGAGCGGAAATACGCAGTATTTT.

The V and J genes are TRBV27 and TRBJ1-4; D not certain. This CDR3 is built from 14 residues. The V end lost 4 bases, the J end lost 8 bases, and 14 bases lay between the germline ends. Looked up from germline, CDR1 is MNHEY and CDR2 is SMNVEV (reference sequence). The DNA for the CDR3 is TGTGCCAGCAGTTCTATCGGGTTTTACGAAAAACTGTTTTTT. Encoded protein: CASSSIGFYEKLFF. Looking up the rest from reference TRBV27 and TRBJ1-4 gives the full variable domain: EAQVTQNPRYLITVTGKKLTVTCSQNMNHEYMSWYRQDPGLGLRQIYYSMNVEVTDKGDVPEGYKVSRKEKRNFPLILESPSPNQTSLYFCASSSIGFYEKLFFGSGTQLSVL.

This chain connects TRBV19 to TRBJ2-3, with D maybe TRBD2 (5 bases). The germline V gene encodes CDR1 LNHDA and CDR2 SQIVND (reference sequence). The CDR3 has 16 amino acids. V dropped 2 bases and J dropped 0 bases, with 12 bases sitting between them. The CDR3 region has the DNA TGTGCCAGTAGTATAAGAGGGCTAGCCAGCACAGATACGCAGTATTTT. Its protein is CASSIRGLASTDTQYF.

This clone was picked up one time. V usage is TRBV7-2 and J usage is TRBJ1-2, with D hard to call. From germline, CDR1 is SGHTA and CDR2 FQGNSA. V was clipped by 2 bases and J by 7 bases, with 11 bases between them. The CDR3 has 13 residues. The CDR3 reads CASSLSASAGYTF. The CDR3 coding sequence is TGTGCCAGCAGCTTATCAGCGTCGGCTGGCTACACCTTC.

The rearrangement joins TRBV7-3 to TRBJ2-2, with D possibly being TRBD2 (6 bases). Deletions cut 0 bases from V and 0 bases from J, with 11 bases between. In germline, CDR1 is SGHTA, CDR2 FQGTGA. There are 17 residues in the CDR3. CDR3 sequence reads: CASSLTRSGANTGELFF. As DNA, the CDR3 is TGTGCCAGCAGCTTAACGAGGTCGGGAGCGAACACCGGGGAGCTGTTTTTT.

A few counts support this clone. V usage is TRBV5-1 and J usage is TRBJ1-2; 9 nucleotides agree with TRBD1. This CDR3 comprises 16 residues. Germline V gene lookup returns CDR1 SGHRS and CDR2 YFSETQ. J lost 4 bases, V lost 4 bases, and 11 bases had no gene match. The CDR3: CASSGRADRGSYGYTF. The CDR3 DNA reads as TGCGCCAGCAGCGGGAGGGCGGACAGGGGTAGCTATGGCTACACCTTC. Based on the CDR3 plus reference TRBV5-1 and TRBJ1-2, the full variable domain is KAGVTQTPRYLIKTRGQQVTLSCSPISGHRSVSWYQQTPGQGLQFLFEYFSETQRNKGNFPGRFSGRQFSNSRSEMNVSTLELGDSALYLCASSGRADRGSYGYTFGSGTRLTVV.

This chain links TRBV29-1 with TRBJ2-5; D might be TRBD2 (6 bases). CDR3 length equals 16 residues. The ends were cut back, 8 bases at V and 0 bases at J, with 22 bases in the middle. Germline lookup yields CDR1 SQVTM and CDR2 ANQGSEA. CDR3 sequence reads: CSTSGTWDQYQETQYF. The CDR3 nucleotides read TGCAGCACTTCCGGGACTTGGGATCAGTACCAAGAGACCCAGTACTTC.

The rearrangement uses TRBV14 and TRBJ2-1, with 8 nucleotides matching TRBD2. Germline V lookup: CDR1 SGHDN, CDR2 FVKESK. The CDR3 extends over 18 amino acids. Trimming cost V 0 bases and J 0 bases; bases outside gene matches: 7. CDR3 nucleotide sequence: TGTGCCAGCAGCCAAGATTACTTTAGCGGGGACTCCTACAATGAGCAGTTCTTC. Translating gives CASSQDYFSGDSYNEQFF.

DNA for the CDR3: TGTGCCAGCAGTGTTAGCGGGGAGCCCACAGATACGCAGTATTTT. Its translation: CASSVSGEPTDTQYF. The chain links TRBV6-4 to TRBJ2-3, with 8 bases that match TRBD2. Losses at the gene ends were 4 bases for V and 2 bases for J; bases not matched to a gene: 5. In germline, CDR1 is MRHNA, CDR2 SNTAGT. The CDR3 consists of 15 residues.